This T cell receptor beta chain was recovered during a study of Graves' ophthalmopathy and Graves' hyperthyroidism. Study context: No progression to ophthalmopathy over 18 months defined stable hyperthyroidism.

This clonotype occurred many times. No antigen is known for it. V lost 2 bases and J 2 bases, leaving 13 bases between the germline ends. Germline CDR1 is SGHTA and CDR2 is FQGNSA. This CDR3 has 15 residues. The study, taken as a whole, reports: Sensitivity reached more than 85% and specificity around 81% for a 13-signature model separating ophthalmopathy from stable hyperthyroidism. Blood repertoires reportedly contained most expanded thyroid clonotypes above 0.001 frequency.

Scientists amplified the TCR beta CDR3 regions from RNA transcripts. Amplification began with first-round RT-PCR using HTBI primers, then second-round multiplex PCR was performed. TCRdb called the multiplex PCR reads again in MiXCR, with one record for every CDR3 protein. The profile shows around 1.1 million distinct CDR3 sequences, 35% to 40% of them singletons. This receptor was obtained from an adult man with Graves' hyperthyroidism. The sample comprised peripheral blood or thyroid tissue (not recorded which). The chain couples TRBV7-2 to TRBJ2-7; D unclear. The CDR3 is CASSLQQFSTYEQYF. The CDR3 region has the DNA TGTGCCAGCAGCTTACAACAGTTTTCTACCTACGAGCAGTACTTC.